This T cell receptor beta chain was obtained from a study of cytomegalovirus exposure and HLA in healthy donors. Study-level findings and limits: Reports indicated that the classifier achieved high specificity and sensitivity in diagnosing cytomegalovirus status. Near-uniform donor sequencing depth was presumed by presence/absence analyses.

Primers: 60 Vbeta forward and 13 Jbeta reverse. As originally analysed: An analysis that came later counted roughly 87 million unique TCR beta chains, 10 million to 11 million shared. This table comes from immunoSEQ multiplex PCR, and its TCRdb copy is limited to in-frame clones, with some not included. That table is the source of V, J and clone size, and D and trimming were worked out from the DNA. Of 150,000 to 180,000 clones in the sample, 74% were seen once. A word on this clone: No antigen is known for it.

Trimming shortened V by 2 bases and J by 0 bases, and 11 bases separated the two germline ends. CDR3 size: 15 residues. Germline assignment: CDR1 LNHDA and CDR2 SQIVND (reference sequence). The source of this sequence is a man aged 30 to 45 in good health and CMV-seronegative. The specimen was PBMCs. The chain carries TRBV19 and TRBJ2-7; tentatively, D is TRBD1 (6 bases). The CDR3 DNA is TGTGCCAGTAGTATAACTCCGGACAGCTCCTACGAGCAGTACTTC. This translates into CASSITPDSSYEQYF.